This entry lists 30 T cell receptor beta chains sequenced from one sample in a study of OX40 agonist ivuxolimab in advanced cancers. TCRdb's table, derived via immunoSEQ multiplex PCR, lists solely in-frame clones and lacks some. The table shows about 42,000 clones, with 81% occurring only once. Specimen: CD4+ or CD8+ T cells sorted from blood, collected in a trial of the OX40 agonist ivuxolimab. Receptors were obtained from an adult with an advanced solid tumor such as melanoma, head and neck, liver or kidney cancer.

This clone showed up just once. V usage is TRBV6-1 and J usage is TRBJ2-2; 9 bases line up with TRBD2. This CDR3 is built from 15 residues. Losses at the gene ends were 11 bases for V and 7 bases for J; bases not matched to a gene: 14. The V gene's germline CDR1 is MNHNS and CDR2 SASEGT. The CDR3: CASSRGVAGVGELFF. The CDR3 nucleotides read TGTGCCTCCAGCAGGGGGGTAGCGGGAGTCGGGGAGCTGTTTTTT.

V and J are TRBV2 and TRBJ1-1; D remains ambiguous. Germline V CDR1 and CDR2: SNHLY, FYNNEI. Trimming cost V 0 bases and J 6 bases, with 14 bases left between them. The length of the CDR3 is 15 residues. CDR3 region: CASSEAAAGTPEAFF. CDR3 in DNA: TGTGCCAGCAGTGAAGCGGCGGCAGGCACCCCTGAAGCTTTCTTT.

The chain employs TRBV7-9 and TRBJ1-3; D gene ambiguous. Trimming removed 4 bases from V and 4 bases from J, with 14 bases in between. Germline CDR1 SEHNR, CDR2 FQNEAQ (reference sequence). The CDR3 covers 15 residues. The DNA for the CDR3 is TGTGCCAGCAGCTACATCCGCGTCTCCGGAAACACCATATATTTT. It codes for CASSYIRVSGNTIYF.

The rearrangement links TRBV9 to TRBJ2-1; TRBD2 agrees at 7 bases. Germline V lookup: CDR1 SGDLS, CDR2 YYNGEE. J lost 4 bases, V lost 2 bases, and 3 bases had no gene match. The CDR3 covers 14 residues. The CDR3 protein is CASSVSSGYNEQFF. In DNA form, the CDR3 reads TGTGCCAGCAGCGTGTCTAGCGGTTACAATGAGCAGTTCTTC. Full variable domain (remainder filled in from reference TRBV9 and TRBJ2-1): DSGVTQTPKHLITATGQRVTLRCSPRSGDLSVYWYQQSLDQGLQFLIQYYNGEERAKGNILERFSAQQFPDLHSELNLSSLELGDSALYFCASSVSSGYNEQFFGPGTRLTVL.

The chain links TRBV28 to TRBJ1-2; no definite D call. Germline V lookup: CDR1 MDHEN, CDR2 SYDVKM. V was clipped by 2 bases and J by 0 bases, with 10 bases between them. There are 15 residues in the CDR3. This CDR3 is CASSLLIKSNYGYTF. The CDR3 DNA sequence: TGTGCCAGCAGTTTACTCATAAAATCTAACTATGGCTACACCTTC.

This clone was counted only a few times. The chain links TRBV30 to TRBJ2-1, with 11 bases fitting TRBD2. CDR3 length equals 15 residues. Per the germline V gene, CDR1 is GTSNPN and CDR2 is SVGIG (reference sequence). After removal of 4 bases from V and 3 bases from J, the junction contained 5 bases not matched to a gene. As DNA, the CDR3 is TGTGCCTGGACGGGACTAGCGGACAACTACAATGAGCAGTTCTTC. Translated, it gives CAWTGLADNYNEQFF.

V gene TRBV2 combines with J gene TRBJ2-1; D uncertain. CDR1 and CDR2 from the germline V gene are SNHLY and FYNNEI. V was pared by 6 bases and J by 4 bases, with 10 bases between. The CDR3 runs 13 residues. The CDR3 DNA sequence: TGTGCCAGCAGACGCACCCCGTACAATGAGCAGTTCTTC. It is translated as CASRRTPYNEQFF.

CDR3 in amino acids: CASWASENNEQFF. The CDR3 coding sequence is TGCGCCAGTTGGGCTAGCGAGAACAATGAGCAGTTCTTC. The chain carries TRBV23-1 and TRBJ2-1, with D perhaps matching TRBD2 (6 bases). TRBV23-1 is sorted into the ORF group, with uncertain function. Trimming left V 9 bases short and J 5 bases short, with 14 bases between. The CDR3 loop spans 13 amino acids.

The table lists this clone with a few counts. The genes are TRBV18 and TRBJ2-7; 14 bases line up with TRBD2. CDR1 is KGHSH and CDR2 is LQKENI in the germline V gene. Trimming at V came to 3 bases and at J to 3 bases, leaving 1 base not matched to a gene. CDR3 length: 15 residues. This CDR3 reads CASSPGLAGDYEQYF. The CDR3, as DNA: TGTGCCAGCTCACCGGGACTAGCGGGAGACTACGAGCAGTACTTC.

This clone was counted a few times. The gene calls are TRBV19 and TRBJ2-7, with unresolved D. The CDR3 consists of 14 residues. V was pared by 6 bases and J by 4 bases, with 16 bases between. Germline V gene lookup returns CDR1 LNHDA and CDR2 SQIVND (reference sequence). The CDR3 protein is CASSADIWRYEQYF. The CDR3 DNA sequence: TGTGCCAGTAGCGCTGACATCTGGCGGTACGAGCAGTACTTC.

This chain links TRBV7-9 with TRBJ2-7, with 7 bases fitting TRBD1. Per the germline V gene, CDR1 is SEHNR and CDR2 is FQNEAQ (reference sequence). This CDR3 is built from 15 residues. The ends lost 5 bases at V and 1 base at J; junction bases unmatched: 8. CDR3 nucleotide sequence: TGTGCCAGCAGCAGCCGGGACAGTGGATCCTACGAGCAGTACTTC. Protein sequence: CASSSRDSGSYEQYF.

This clone was detected only a few times. The gene calls are TRBV19 and TRBJ2-7, with D unclear. In germline, CDR1 is LNHDA, CDR2 SQIVND (reference sequence). The V end lost 1 base, the J end lost 2 bases, and 6 bases lay between the germline ends. This CDR3 is 13 amino acids long. CDR3 sequence (DNA): TGTGCCAGTAGTATAGGGCCAGCCTACGAGCAGTACGTC. Amino acids: CASSIGPAYEQYV.

The chain uses TRBV4-2 and TRBJ1-6; 7 bases agree with TRBD1. Per the germline V gene, CDR1 is LGHNA and CDR2 is YNFKEQ. V shed 0 bases, J shed 9 bases, and the junction held 8 bases outside the gene matches. This CDR3 comprises 16 residues. CDR3 in amino acids: CASSQDGGQSSSPLHF. For the CDR3, the DNA is TGTGCCAGCAGCCAAGATGGGGGACAGAGCAGTTCACCCCTCCACTTT.

The CDR3 DNA follows: TGTGCCAGCAGCCCCGGACATAACACCGGGGAGCTGTTTTTT. Translated: CASSPGHNTGELFF. V is TRBV9 and J is TRBJ2-2; maybe TRBD1 (5 bases). This CDR3 has 14 residues. Germline CDR1 and CDR2: SGDLS and YYNGEE. Trimming stripped 4 bases from V and 2 bases from J, with 9 bases between. The whole variable domain, remainder taken from reference TRBV9 and TRBJ2-2, is DSGVTQTPKHLITATGQRVTLRCSPRSGDLSVYWYQQSLDQGLQFLIQYYNGEERAKGNILERFSAQQFPDLHSELNLSSLELGDSALYFCASSPGHNTGELFFGEGSRLTVL.

V usage is TRBV15 and J usage is TRBJ1-5, with 10 bases lining up with TRBD1. The V gene's germline CDR1 is LNHNV and CDR2 YYDKDF (reference sequence). This CDR3 is 14 amino acids long. The J segment lost 5 bases and the V segment lost 5 bases, leaving 3 bases of the junction unmatched. The CDR3 protein is CATSLTGGYQPQHF. The CDR3 region has the DNA TGTGCCACCAGCTTGACAGGGGGCTATCAGCCCCAGCATTTT. Combining the CDR3 with reference TRBV15 and TRBJ1-5 gives the whole variable domain DAMVIQNPRYQVTQFGKPVTLSCSQTLNHNVMYWYQQKSSQAPKLLFHYYDKDFNNEADTPDNFQSRRPNTSFCFLDIRSPGLGDTAMYLCATSLTGGYQPQHFGDGTRLSIL.

This clone occurred a few times. The chain recombines TRBV30 with TRBJ2-2; D remains ambiguous. CDR3 length: 13 residues. CDR1 GTSNPN and CDR2 SVGIG come from the germline V gene (reference sequence). V was trimmed by 4 bases and J by 0 bases, leaving 6 bases between them. Written as DNA, the CDR3 is TGTGCCTGGATTGCTCCGAACACCGGGGAGCTGTTTTTT. It encodes CAWIAPNTGELFF.

The V and J genes are TRBV18 and TRBJ2-7, with D possibly TRBD2 on 5 matching bases. Germline V CDR1 and CDR2: KGHSH, LQKENI. V lost 6 bases and J lost 5, with 14 bases in between. The CDR3 has 13 residues. CDR3 sequence reads: CASSSGRGNEQYV. The CDR3, as DNA: TGTGCCAGCTCCTCAGGAAGAGGGAACGAGCAGTACGTC.

This clone was recorded once. The chain joins TRBV9 to TRBJ2-1; D might be TRBD1 or TRBD2, each matching 5 bases. The V and J ends lost 0 bases and 4 bases respectively, with 14 bases between them. Per germline, CDR1 SGDLS and CDR2 YYNGEE. The CDR3 sequence is 16 residues long. CDR3 in amino acids: CASSVAGRLTYNEQFF. In DNA, the CDR3 is TGTGCCAGCAGCGTAGCAGGGCGACTAACATACAATGAGCAGTTCTTC.

The V and J genes are TRBV2 and TRBJ1-1; a possible D gene is TRBD1 (6 bases). The CDR3 contains 15 residues. Trimming took off 4 bases at V and 6 bases at J, with 18 bases between the two ends. Germline V gene sequence: CDR1 SNHLY, CDR2 FYNNEI. CDR3 DNA: TGTGCCAGCAGTGTATCGGGGACAAAGGTCTCTGAAGCTTTCTTT. Translated: CASSVSGTKVSEAFF.

The genes are TRBV29-1 and TRBJ2-3, with D unclear. Germline V gene sequence: CDR1 SQVTM, CDR2 ANQGSEA. The CDR3 spans 14 residues. Trimming shortened V by 3 bases and J by 0 bases, and 10 bases separated the two germline ends. The DNA of the CDR3 is TGCAGCGTTGATGCGGCTTCTAGCACAGATACGCAGTATTTT. Amino acid sequence: CSVDAASSTDTQYF.

Note on this clone: Other DNA sequences in the sample encode the same CDR3. This rearrangement joins TRBV2 to TRBJ2-5; the D is unclear. CDR3 length equals 12 residues. Germline V gene data show CDR1 as SNHLY and CDR2 as FYNNEI. The ends were cut back, 2 bases at V and 0 bases at J, with 1 base in the middle. The DNA for the CDR3 is TGTGCCAGCAGTGAAAACCAAGAGACCCAGTACTTC. This translates into CASSENQETQYF. Together with reference TRBV2 and TRBJ2-5, the CDR3 gives the full variable domain: EPEVTQTPSHQVTQMGQEVILRCVPISNHLYFYWYRQILGQKVEFLVSFYNNEISEKSEIFDDQFSVERPDGSNFTLKIRSTKLEDSAMYFCASSENQETQYFGPGTRLLVL.

V and J are TRBV5-1 and TRBJ1-5, with 10 bases matching TRBD1. Trimming at V came to 0 bases and at J to 5 bases, leaving 5 bases not matched to a gene. The CDR3 sequence is 16 residues long. CDR1 and CDR2 (germline): SGHRS, YFSETQ. The chain's CDR3 is CASSLGGQGGYQPQHF. DNA of the CDR3: TGCGCCAGCAGCTTGGGTGGACAGGGGGGTTATCAGCCCCAGCATTTT.

This chain joins TRBV7-9 and TRBJ2-7; 9 bases line up with TRBD2. V trimming: 5 bases; J trimming: 7 bases; junction bases outside the gene matches: 15. This CDR3 has 16 residues. Germline loops: CDR1 SEHNR, CDR2 FQNEAQ (reference sequence). In nucleotides, the CDR3 is TGTGCCAGCAGCCCCCGAGCTAGCGGGGCCCCCGAGGAGCAGTACGTC. Its translation: CASSPRASGAPEEQYV.

The chain links TRBV7-6 to TRBJ2-5; 8 bases line up with TRBD2. CDR1 SGHVS and CDR2 FNYEAQ come from the germline V gene. V shed 3 bases, J shed 8 bases, and the junction held 14 bases outside the gene matches. The CDR3 runs to 16 residues. This CDR3 is CASSFLSGSNPGTQYF. The CDR3 region has the DNA TGTGCCAGCAGCTTTCTCAGCGGGAGCAACCCAGGTACCCAGTACTTC.

The CDR3 reads CASSTSWDFTDTQYF. In DNA, the CDR3 is TGTGCCAGTAGCACATCCTGGGACTTTACAGATACGCAGTATTTT. J is TRBJ2-3 and V is TRBV19, with D possibly being TRBD2 (6 bases). From germline, CDR1 is LNHDA and CDR2 SQIVND (reference sequence). The V end lost 6 bases, the J end lost 3 bases, and 16 bases lay between the germline ends. The CDR3 length is 15 residues.

J is TRBJ2-5 and V is TRBV7-9; 10 bases agree with TRBD1. Germline CDR1 is SEHNR and CDR2 is FQNEAQ (reference sequence). CDR3 length equals 16 residues. The V and J ends lost 3 bases and 5 bases, in that order; junction bases with no gene match: 9. CDR3 nucleotide sequence: TGTGCCAGCAGCTTGGGTGACAGGGGGCTAAGGGAGACCCAGTACTTC. This translates into CASSLGDRGLRETQYF.

The rearrangement links TRBV6-5 to TRBJ1-2, with TRBD1 as a possible D gene (6 bases). This CDR3 comprises 13 residues. Trimming stripped 3 bases from V and 7 bases from J, with 12 bases between. Germline lookup yields CDR1 MNHEY and CDR2 SVGAGI. This CDR3 reads CASSYGGAAGYTF. The CDR3 DNA is TGTGCCAGCAGTTATGGGGGGGCCGCTGGCTACACCTTC.

The chain joins TRBV5-4 to TRBJ2-1; TRBD1 might be the D (6 bases). The germline V gene has CDR1 SGHNT and CDR2 YYREEE (reference sequence). The V end was cut by 4 bases, the J end by 3 bases, with 14 bases between. CDR3 length equals 15 residues. The CDR3 sequence: CASSPRTGSYNEQFF. CDR3 nucleotide sequence: TGTGCCAGCAGCCCCCGAACAGGGAGCTACAATGAGCAGTTCTTC.

The chain links TRBV9 to TRBJ1-1, with D hard to call. This CDR3 comprises 14 residues. Germline V lookup: CDR1 SGDLS, CDR2 YYNGEE. V shed 4 bases and J shed 1 base, with 11 bases lying between them. The chain's CDR3 is CASSLGPQNTEAFF. The CDR3 DNA sequence: TGTGCCAGCAGCCTAGGACCCCAGAACACTGAAGCTTTCTTT.

This clone was seen a single time. The chain carries TRBV5-4 and TRBJ2-2; D is uncertain. The CDR3 covers 15 residues. Trimming removed 1 base from V and 5 bases from J, with 12 bases in between. CDR1 SGHNT and CDR2 YYREEE come from the germline V gene (reference sequence). The DNA of the CDR3 is TGTGCCAGCAGCTTGTCGCAGAAGAGGACCGGGGAGCTGTTTTTT. Translating gives CASSLSQKRTGELFF.